This passage covers 30 T cell receptor beta chains from one sample sequenced in a study of neurological immune-mediated disorders. MiXCR was run by TCRdb on the 5' RACE reads, yielding one entry per CDR3 protein. The sample yields 80,000 or so distinct CDR3 sequences, about 9.4% seen once. Source material: PBMCs. The receptors derive from a man aged 50 to 59 in good health.

This clonotype was recorded many times. This rearrangement joins TRBV10-3 to TRBJ2-7, with 10 bases that match TRBD2. This CDR3 has 14 residues. Germline values: CDR1 ENHRY, CDR2 SYGVKD. Unmatched junction bases numbered 5, after V lost 6 bases and J lost 3 bases. For the CDR3, the DNA is TGTGCCATCAGAGCGGGAGGGTCCGGCTACGAGCAGTACTTC. Encoded protein: CAIRAGGSGYEQYF.

This clonotype was recorded many times. CDR3 in DNA: TGCGCCAGCAGCCTGATTGAGCGGGCACCAGATACGCAGTATTTT. It encodes CASSLIERAPDTQYF. The rearrangement joins TRBV5-1 to TRBJ2-3, with a possible D match to TRBD2 (6 bases). The CDR3 runs to 15 residues. Looked up from germline, CDR1 is SGHRS and CDR2 is YFSETQ. V was shortened by 4 bases and J by 4 bases, with 16 bases between the two germline ends.

V is TRBV3-1 and J is TRBJ2-1; D may be TRBD2 (5 bases). The CDR3 is 16 amino acids. CDR1 is LGHDT, CDR2 YNNKEL, per germline (reference sequence). Trimming took 4 bases from V and 1 from J, leaving 14 bases between them. Here the CDR3 DNA reads TGTGCCAGCAGCCCCCGGGTAGCGCTTTCCTACAATGAGCAGTTCTTC. This sequence encodes CASSPRVALSYNEQFF.

This clonotype was seen many times. The chain employs TRBV5-1 and TRBJ2-4; D unresolved. The CDR3 contains 15 residues. CDR1 SGHRS and CDR2 YFSETQ come from the germline V gene. Trimming took 0 bases from V and 8 from J, leaving 15 bases between them. DNA of the CDR3: TGCGCCAGCAGCTTGGCCACCGAAAGAGGAGACATTCAGTACTTC. This codes for CASSLATERGDIQYF.

This clonotype was detected ten times or more. The gene calls are TRBV20-1 and TRBJ1-5; D unresolved. Trimming took 0 bases from V and 0 from J, leaving 15 bases between them. The CDR3 has 17 residues. The germline V gene has CDR1 DFQATT and CDR2 SNEGSKA (reference sequence). The CDR3 loop is CSARDLGWGNSNQPQHF. CDR3 DNA sequence: TGCAGTGCTAGAGATCTCGGCTGGGGAAATAGCAATCAGCCCCAGCATTTT.

In its sample, this clonotype was seen many times. The chain has TRBV28 and TRBJ1-5; tentative D call: TRBD1 (5 bases). The CDR3 length is 14 residues. The V end was cut by 2 bases, the J end by 7 bases, with 12 bases between. Germline CDR1 is MDHEN and CDR2 is SYDVKM. The CDR3 loop is CASSLEQVRQPQHF. CDR3 in DNA: TGTGCCAGCAGTTTAGAACAGGTACGACAGCCCCAGCATTTT.

This clonotype was seen ten or more times. V and J are TRBV6-5 and TRBJ1-6, with D unclear. Germline-derived CDR1 and CDR2 are MNHEY and SVGAGI. The ends were cut back, 6 bases at V and 5 bases at J, with 14 bases in the middle. This CDR3 contains 15 residues. CDR3 in amino acids: CASSPKIQHNSPLHF. The CDR3 nucleotides read TGTGCCAGCAGCCCCAAGATACAGCATAATTCACCCCTCCACTTT.

This clonotype came up many times. The rearrangement uses TRBV12-3 or TRBV12-4 and TRBJ1-2; D is perhaps TRBD1 (5 bases). There are 15 residues in the CDR3. Trimming pared 5 bases from V and 6 bases from J, leaving 19 bases between. The CDR3 loop is CASSPGTELLHGYTF. In nucleotides, the CDR3 is TGTGCCAGCAGTCCTGGGACGGAGCTACTCCATGGCTACACCTTC.

In this sample, this clonotype turned up many times. The rearrangement links TRBV15 to TRBJ1-6; 8 bases map to TRBD1. The CDR3 is 16 amino acids. The ends lost 3 bases at V and 4 bases at J; junction bases unmatched: 5. Germline CDR1 LNHNV, CDR2 YYDKDF (reference sequence). The CDR3 region is CATSSSGTGYNSPLHF. DNA of the CDR3: TGTGCCACCAGCAGTTCCGGGACAGGATATAATTCACCCCTCCACTTT.

This clonotype occurred many times. The gene calls are TRBV11-2 and TRBJ2-7, with D unclear. CDR3 length: 11 amino acids. V was clipped by 6 bases and J by 9 bases, with 12 bases between them. Germline V gene lookup returns CDR1 SGHAT and CDR2 FQNNGV. CDR3 residues: CASRNELGQYF. In DNA form, the CDR3 reads TGTGCCAGCAGAAACGAACTCGGGCAGTACTTC. Full variable domain (missing parts from reference TRBV11-2 and TRBJ2-7): EAGVAQSPRYKIIEKRQSVAFWCNPISGHATLYWYQQILGQGPKLLIQFQNNGVVDDSQLPKDRFSAERLKGVDSTLKIQPAKLEDSAVYLCASRNELGQYFGPGTRLTVT.

This clonotype showed up many times. V gene TRBV20-1 combines with J gene TRBJ2-7; 9 nucleotides line up with TRBD2. From germline, CDR1 is DFQATT and CDR2 SNEGSKA (reference sequence). With V trimmed by 6 bases and J by 5 bases, 11 bases remained unmatched. CDR3 length: 14 amino acids. In DNA form, the CDR3 reads TGCAGTGCCCCCTGGGGCGGGAGGGCCCACGAGCAGTACTTC. Protein: CSAPWGGRAHEQYF.

This clonotype was recorded many times. The gene calls are TRBV29-1 and TRBJ1-2; D gene ambiguous. Germline loops: CDR1 SQVTM, CDR2 ANQGSEA. The germline V and J ends were trimmed by 3 bases and 6 bases, with 8 bases remaining between them. This CDR3 comprises 11 residues. CDR3 loop: CSVDLGDGYTF. Here the CDR3 DNA reads TGCAGCGTTGACCTAGGAGATGGCTACACCTTC.

This clonotype has a count of ten or more. J is TRBJ1-2 and V is TRBV11-2, with D possibly matching TRBD1 (6 bases). The CDR3 is 14 residues long. The germline V and J ends were trimmed by 2 bases and 3 bases, with 10 bases remaining between them. In germline, CDR1 is SGHAT, CDR2 FQNNGV. CDR3 protein: CASSLTGRDYGYTF. CDR3 DNA: TGTGCCAGCAGCTTAACAGGGAGGGACTATGGCTACACCTTC.

This clonotype was observed at least ten times. This chain joins TRBV7-6 and TRBJ1-3; no clear D. This CDR3 is built from 11 residues. V gave up 6 bases and J gave up 2 bases, with 2 bases separating them. Germline lookup yields CDR1 SGHVS and CDR2 FNYEAQ. The CDR3 DNA reads TGTGCCAGCAGGACTGGAAACACCATATATTTT. This translates into CASRTGNTIYF.

This clonotype was counted at least ten times. The chain has TRBV30 and TRBJ2-7; a weak D match, TRBD2 (5 bases). The ends were cut back, 3 bases at V and 5 bases at J, with 11 bases in the middle. CDR1 is GTSNPN and CDR2 is SVGIG in the germline V gene (reference sequence). There are 12 residues in the CDR3. CDR3 sequence reads: CAWSGLRHEQYF. The CDR3 DNA sequence: TGTGCCTGGAGCGGACTTCGGCACGAGCAGTACTTC.

This clonotype was seen many times. The chain links TRBV5-1 to TRBJ2-5; D is unclear. Germline CDR1 and CDR2: SGHRS and YFSETQ. Trimming cost V 4 bases and J 2 bases, with 6 bases left between them. CDR3 length: 12 residues. The CDR3, as DNA: TGCGCCAGCAGCGCGTATCAAGAGACCCAGTACTTC. This encodes CASSAYQETQYF.

In its sample, this clonotype was seen a few times. The junction differs from germline at one of its ends, possibly a read error. The chain carries TRBV9 and TRBJ2-3; D remains unclear. CDR1 SGDLS and CDR2 YYNGEE come from the germline V gene. This CDR3 is built from 13 residues. CDR3 in DNA: TGTGCCAGCAGCGTATCCAGCACAGATACGAAGGATTTT. It translates to CASSVSSTDTKDF. The whole variable domain, filled in from reference TRBV9 and TRBJ2-3, reads DSGVTQTPKHLITATGQRVTLRCSPRSGDLSVYWYQQSLDQGLQFLIQYYNGEERAKGNILERFSAQQFPDLHSELNLSSLELGDSALYFCASSVSSTDTKDFGPGTRLTVL.

CDR3 in DNA: TGCAGTGCTAGATCCCTACCACAGGGGGATTCACCCCTCCACTTT. Protein sequence: CSARSLPQGDSPLHF. The rearrangement links TRBV20-1 to TRBJ1-6; 8 bases match TRBD1. V trimming: 2 bases; J trimming: 8 bases; junction bases outside the gene matches: 8. CDR1 is DFQATT and CDR2 is SNEGSKA in the germline V gene (reference sequence). CDR3 length: 15 amino acids.

At least ten counts were recorded for this clonotype. V usage is TRBV4-2 and J usage is TRBJ2-5, with no clear D. V was pared by 0 bases and J by 1 base, with 9 bases between. This CDR3 has 15 amino acids. The germline V gene has CDR1 LGHNA and CDR2 YNFKEQ. CDR3 amino acids: CASSQDATGQETQYF. CDR3 in DNA: TGTGCCAGCAGCCAAGATGCGACTGGCCAAGAGACCCAGTACTTC.

This clonotype has ten or more counts. The chain joins TRBV4-2 to TRBJ2-1; 9 bases map to TRBD2. The CDR3 sequence is 15 residues long. Germline V gives CDR1 LGHNA, CDR2 YNFKEQ. The junction had 6 bases not matched to a gene; V was cut back by 4 bases and J by 5 bases. CDR3 protein: CASSLAGVMDNEQFF. The CDR3 nucleotides are TGTGCCAGCAGCCTAGCGGGAGTTATGGACAATGAGCAGTTCTTC.

This clonotype was seen only a few times. The chain employs TRBV29-1 and TRBJ1-2; 8 bases match TRBD1. J gave up 4 bases and V 5 bases, and 6 bases lay outside the gene matches. CDR1 and CDR2 (germline): SQVTM, ANQGSEA. The CDR3 runs 13 residues. Here the CDR3 reads CSVYTGGGYGYTF. CDR3 DNA: TGCAGCGTTTACACAGGGGGAGGCTATGGCTACACCTTC. Variable domain in full (rest from reference TRBV29-1 and TRBJ1-2): SAVISQKPSRDICQRGTSLTIQCQVDSQVTMMFWYRQQPGQSLTLIATANQGSEATYESGFVIDKFPISRPNLTFSTLTVSNMSPEDSSIYLCSVYTGGGYGYTFGSGTRLTVV.

This clonotype came up many times. The chain joins TRBV9 to TRBJ2-5; D might be TRBD1 or TRBD2, each matching 5 bases. Deletions cut 1 base from V and 5 bases from J, with 18 bases between. In germline, CDR1 is SGDLS, CDR2 YYNGEE. The CDR3 length is 16 residues. CDR3 nucleotide sequence: TGTGCCAGCAGCGTAACCGGGGCCACGAGAGCGGAGACCCAGTACTTC. Its protein product is CASSVTGATRAETQYF.

This clonotype came up a few times. This sequence joins TRBV2 and TRBJ2-7; 8 bases line up with TRBD1. Per the germline V gene, CDR1 is SNHLY and CDR2 is FYNNEI. This CDR3 contains 15 residues. V shed 3 bases and J 9 bases; nucleotides not matched to a gene: 13. The CDR3, as DNA: TGTGCCAGCAGTGATATCAGGACAGGGTTCCACGTGCAGTACTTC. It specifies CASSDIRTGFHVQYF.

As for this clonotype: With a much larger clone just one base away, this may be a read error. The chain links TRBV20-1 to TRBJ2-1, with 8 bases lining up with TRBD2. V trimming: 5 bases; J trimming: 7 bases; junction bases outside the gene matches: 10. Germline CDR1 is DFQATT and CDR2 is SNEGSKA (reference sequence). This CDR3 spans 14 amino acids. The CDR3 loop is CSAGTGTRENEQFF. DNA for the CDR3: TGCAGTGCTGGGACCGGGACTAGGGAAAATGAGCAGTTCTTC.

This clonotype was observed at least ten times. The CDR3 bases are TGTGCCAGCAGTCCATCTCTGGGACAGGGGGCCCACGAGCAGTACTTC. Translating gives CASSPSLGQGAHEQYF. This chain uses TRBV7-9 with TRBJ2-7; 12 nucleotides align to TRBD1. V shed 6 bases, J shed 5 bases, and the junction held 11 bases outside the gene matches. There are 16 residues in the CDR3. Germline V CDR1 and CDR2: SEHNR, FQNEAQ (reference sequence).

This clonotype occurred many times. The rearrangement links TRBV20-1 to TRBJ2-1, with 7 positions matching TRBD2. The CDR3 loop spans 13 amino acids. From germline, CDR1 is DFQATT and CDR2 SNEGSKA (reference sequence). The V gene end was trimmed by 5 bases and the J gene end by 4 bases; junction bases not matched to a gene: 5. The CDR3 nucleotides are TGCAGTGCTGCTAGCGGACCGTACAATGAGCAGTTCTTC. Amino acids: CSAASGPYNEQFF.

By share of the sample, this clonotype is medium-sized. V usage is TRBV7-8 and J usage is TRBJ2-2; 7 bases match TRBD1. This CDR3 has 16 amino acids. With V trimmed by 2 bases and J by 3 bases, 6 bases remained unmatched. Germline assignment: CDR1 SGHVS and CDR2 FQNEAQ. CDR3 nucleotides: TGTGCCAGCAGCTTACAGGGGGATGAACACACCGGGGAGCTGTTTTTT. It codes for CASSLQGDEHTGELFF.

This clonotype showed up many times. The chain joins TRBV5-1 to TRBJ2-2, with 9 bases fitting TRBD2. V lost 5 bases to trimming and J lost 6 bases; unmatched junction nucleotides: 8. Germline lookup yields CDR1 SGHRS and CDR2 YFSETQ. The CDR3 is 15 amino acids. This CDR3 is CASRVAGVIAGELFF. CDR3 coding DNA: TGCGCCAGCAGAGTAGCGGGGGTGATTGCCGGGGAGCTGTTTTTT.

This clonotype was found many times. The chain employs TRBV28 and TRBJ2-5; TRBD1 agrees at 10 bases. V was clipped by 5 bases and J by 5 bases; unmatched bases: 11. Germline lookup yields CDR1 MDHEN and CDR2 SYDVKM. The CDR3 runs 16 residues. Here the CDR3 DNA reads TGTGCCAGCAGTAACCCGGGACAGGGGAGGCGGGAGACCCAGTACTTC. Translated: CASSNPGQGRRETQYF. The variable domain in full, with the rest retrieved from reference TRBV28 and TRBJ2-5, is DVKVTQSSRYLVKRTGEKVFLECVQDMDHENMFWYRQDPGLGLRLIYFSYDVKMKEKGDIPEGYSVSREKKERFSLILESASTNQTSMYLCASSNPGQGRRETQYFGPGTRLLVL.

This clonotype showed up many times. The chain employs TRBV3-1 and TRBJ2-5, with 8 bases aligning to TRBD2. The trim removed 1 base at V and 10 bases at J, leaving 11 bases unmatched. The length of the CDR3 is 15 residues. CDR1 is LGHDT and CDR2 is YNNKEL in the germline V gene (reference sequence). The CDR3 reads CASSQGAGGPGGQYF. The CDR3, as DNA: TGTGCCAGCAGCCAAGGGGCGGGGGGCCCTGGAGGCCAGTACTTC.